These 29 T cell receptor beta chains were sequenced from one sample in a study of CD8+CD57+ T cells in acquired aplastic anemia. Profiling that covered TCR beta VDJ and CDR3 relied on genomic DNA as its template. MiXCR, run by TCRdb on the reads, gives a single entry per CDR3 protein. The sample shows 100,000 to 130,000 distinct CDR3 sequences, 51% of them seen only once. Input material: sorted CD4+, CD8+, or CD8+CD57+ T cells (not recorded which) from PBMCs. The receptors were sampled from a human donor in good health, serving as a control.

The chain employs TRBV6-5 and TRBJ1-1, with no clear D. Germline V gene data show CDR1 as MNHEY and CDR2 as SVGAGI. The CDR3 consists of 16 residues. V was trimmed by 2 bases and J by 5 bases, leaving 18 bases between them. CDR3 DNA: TGTGCCAGCAGTTACAACCCTCACTTAGGCGGAACTGAAGCTTTCTTT. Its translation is CASSYNPHLGGTEAFF.

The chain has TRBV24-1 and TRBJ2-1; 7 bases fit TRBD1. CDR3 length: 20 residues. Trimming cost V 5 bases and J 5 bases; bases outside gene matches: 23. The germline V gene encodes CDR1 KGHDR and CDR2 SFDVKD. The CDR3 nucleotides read TGTGCCACCAGTGCGCCAGCAATACCTACAGGGGTCTCGAGGCACAATGAGCAGTTCTTC. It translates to CATSAPAIPTGVSRHNEQFF.

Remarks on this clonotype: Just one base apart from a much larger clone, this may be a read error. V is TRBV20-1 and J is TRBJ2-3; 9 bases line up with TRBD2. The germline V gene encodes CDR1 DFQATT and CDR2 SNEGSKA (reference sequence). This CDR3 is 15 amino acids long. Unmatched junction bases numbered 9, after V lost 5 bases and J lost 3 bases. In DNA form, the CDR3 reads TGCAGTGCTGGTTTCGCGGGGGGGCTGACAGATACGCAGTATTTT. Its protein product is CSAGFAGGLTDTQYF.

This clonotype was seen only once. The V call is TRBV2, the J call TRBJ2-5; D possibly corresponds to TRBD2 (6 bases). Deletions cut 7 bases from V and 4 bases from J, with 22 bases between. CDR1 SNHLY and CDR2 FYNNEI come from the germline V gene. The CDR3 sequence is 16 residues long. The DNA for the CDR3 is TGTGCCAGCACCCGAGATCCCGGGACTTTAGCAGAGACCCAGTACTTC. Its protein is CASTRDPGTLAETQYF.

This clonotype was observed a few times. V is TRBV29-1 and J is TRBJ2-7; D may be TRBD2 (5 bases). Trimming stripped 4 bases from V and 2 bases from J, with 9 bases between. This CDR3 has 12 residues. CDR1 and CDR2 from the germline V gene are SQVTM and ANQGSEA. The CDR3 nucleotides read TGCAGCGTTGTCGAGGGAACCTACGAGCAGTACTTC. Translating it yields CSVVEGTYEQYF.

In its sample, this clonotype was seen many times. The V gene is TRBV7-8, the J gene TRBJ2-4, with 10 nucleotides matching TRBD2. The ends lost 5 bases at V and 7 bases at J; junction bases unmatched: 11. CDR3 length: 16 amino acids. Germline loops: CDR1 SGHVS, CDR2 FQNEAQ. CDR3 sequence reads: CASSQTSEAGGNIQYF. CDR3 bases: TGTGCCAGCAGCCAAACTTCTGAAGCGGGGGGGAACATTCAGTACTTC. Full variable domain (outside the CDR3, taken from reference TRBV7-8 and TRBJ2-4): GAGVSQSPRYKVAKRGQDVALRCDPISGHVSLFWYQQALGQGPEFLTYFQNEAQLDKSGLPSDRFFAERPEGSVSTLKIQRTQQEDSAVYLCASSQTSEAGGNIQYFGAGTRLSVL.

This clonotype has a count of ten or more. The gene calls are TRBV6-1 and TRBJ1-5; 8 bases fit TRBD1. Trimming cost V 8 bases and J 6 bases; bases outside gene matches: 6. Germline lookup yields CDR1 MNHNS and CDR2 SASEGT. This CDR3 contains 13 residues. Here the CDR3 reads CASGEDRAQPQHF. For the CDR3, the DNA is TGTGCCAGCGGAGAGGACAGGGCTCAGCCCCAGCATTTT.

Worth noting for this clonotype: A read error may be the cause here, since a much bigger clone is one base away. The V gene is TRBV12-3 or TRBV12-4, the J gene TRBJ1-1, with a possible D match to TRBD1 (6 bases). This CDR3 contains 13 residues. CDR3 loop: CASLDSTNTEASF. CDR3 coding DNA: TGTGCCAGCCTGGACAGTACGAACACTGAAGCTTCCTTT.

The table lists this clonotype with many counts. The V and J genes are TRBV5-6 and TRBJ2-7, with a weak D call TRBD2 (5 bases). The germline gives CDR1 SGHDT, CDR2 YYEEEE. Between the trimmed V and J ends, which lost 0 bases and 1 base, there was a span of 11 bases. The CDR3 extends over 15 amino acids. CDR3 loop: CASSLVQAGSYEQYF. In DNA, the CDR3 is TGTGCCAGCAGCTTGGTTCAGGCGGGTTCCTACGAGCAGTACTTC.

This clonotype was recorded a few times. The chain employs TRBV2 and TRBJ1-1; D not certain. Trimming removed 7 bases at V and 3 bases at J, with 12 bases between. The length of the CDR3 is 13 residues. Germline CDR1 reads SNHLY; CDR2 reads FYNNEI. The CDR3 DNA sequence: TGTGCCAGCACAGTAAGTAGGGACACTGAAGCTTTCTTT. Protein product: CASTVSRDTEAFF.

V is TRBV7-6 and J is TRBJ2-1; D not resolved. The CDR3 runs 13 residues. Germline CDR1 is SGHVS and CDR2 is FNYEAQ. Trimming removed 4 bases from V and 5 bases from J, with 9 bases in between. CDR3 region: CASSYSSHNEQFF. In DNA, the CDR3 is TGTGCCAGCAGCTACAGTTCCCACAATGAGCAGTTCTTC.

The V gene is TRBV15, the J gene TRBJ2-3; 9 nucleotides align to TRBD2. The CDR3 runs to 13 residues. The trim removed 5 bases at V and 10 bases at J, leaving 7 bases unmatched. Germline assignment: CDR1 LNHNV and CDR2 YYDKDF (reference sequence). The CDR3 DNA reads TGTGCCACCAGCGGCGTAGCGGGAGAGGCGCAGTATTTT. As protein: CATSGVAGEAQYF.

The CDR3 region is CATSRAASPYNEQFF. The DNA of the CDR3 is TGTGCCACCAGCAGAGCAGCCTCCCCCTACAATGAGCAGTTCTTC. The V call is TRBV15, the J call TRBJ2-1; D is unresolved. Germline CDR1 is LNHNV and CDR2 is YYDKDF (reference sequence). Trimming pared 1 base from V and 2 bases from J, leaving 9 bases between. CDR3 size: 15 residues. Combining the CDR3 with reference TRBV15 and TRBJ2-1 gives the whole variable domain DAMVIQNPRYQVTQFGKPVTLSCSQTLNHNVMYWYQQKSSQAPKLLFHYYDKDFNNEADTPDNFQSRRPNTSFCFLDIRSPGLGDTAMYLCATSRAASPYNEQFFGPGTRLTVL.

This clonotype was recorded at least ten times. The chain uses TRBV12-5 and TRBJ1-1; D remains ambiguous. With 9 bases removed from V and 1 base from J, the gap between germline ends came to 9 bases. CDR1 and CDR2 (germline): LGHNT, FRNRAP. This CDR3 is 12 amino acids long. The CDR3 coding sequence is TGTGCTAGCGTAGGAGGGAACACTGAAGCTTTCTTT. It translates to CASVGGNTEAFF.

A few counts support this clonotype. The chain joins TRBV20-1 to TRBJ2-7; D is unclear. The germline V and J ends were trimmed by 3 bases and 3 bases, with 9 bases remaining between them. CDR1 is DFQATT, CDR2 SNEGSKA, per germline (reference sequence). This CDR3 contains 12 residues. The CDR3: CSASTVSYEQYF. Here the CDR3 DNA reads TGCAGTGCTAGCACAGTGAGCTACGAGCAGTACTTC.

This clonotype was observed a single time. CDR3 DNA: TGCGCCAGCAGCTTGAACCCCGGGACAGACAAGCAGTATTTT. Amino acids: CASSLNPGTDKQYF. This sequence joins TRBV5-1 and TRBJ2-3; 7 bases are shared with TRBD1. Germline-derived CDR1 and CDR2 are SGHRS and YFSETQ. CDR3 size: 14 residues. V shed 1 base, J shed 11 bases, and the junction held 10 bases outside the gene matches.

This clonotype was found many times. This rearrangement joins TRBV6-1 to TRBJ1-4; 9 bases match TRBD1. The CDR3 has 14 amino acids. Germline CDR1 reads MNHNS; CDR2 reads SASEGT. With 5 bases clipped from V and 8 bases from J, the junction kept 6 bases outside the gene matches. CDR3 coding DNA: TGTGCCAGCAGTACCGTGACAGGGGGAGAAAAACTGTTTTTT. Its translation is CASSTVTGGEKLFF.

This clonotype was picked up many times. The CDR3 spells CASSPGQSSYNSPLHF. The CDR3 DNA reads as TGCGCCAGCAGTCCCGGCCAGAGCTCCTATAATTCACCCCTCCACTTT. V usage is TRBV4-1 and J usage is TRBJ1-6; the D is unclear. Germline V gene data show CDR1 as MGHRA and CDR2 as YSYEKL. This CDR3 has 16 amino acids. The ends were cut back, 6 bases at V and 0 bases at J, with 12 bases in the middle.

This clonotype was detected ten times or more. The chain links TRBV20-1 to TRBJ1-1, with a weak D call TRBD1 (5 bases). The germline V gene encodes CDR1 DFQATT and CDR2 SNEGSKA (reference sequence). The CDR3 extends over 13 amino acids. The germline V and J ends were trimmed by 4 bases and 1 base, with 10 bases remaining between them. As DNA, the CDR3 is TGCAGTGCTAACACAGGAGGGAACACTGAAGCTTTCTTT. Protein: CSANTGGNTEAFF.

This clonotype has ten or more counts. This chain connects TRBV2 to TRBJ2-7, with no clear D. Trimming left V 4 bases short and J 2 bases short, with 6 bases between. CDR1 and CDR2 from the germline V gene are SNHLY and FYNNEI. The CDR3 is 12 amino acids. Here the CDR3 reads CASSGSPYEQYF. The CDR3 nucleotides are TGTGCCAGCAGTGGAAGCCCCTACGAGCAGTACTTC.

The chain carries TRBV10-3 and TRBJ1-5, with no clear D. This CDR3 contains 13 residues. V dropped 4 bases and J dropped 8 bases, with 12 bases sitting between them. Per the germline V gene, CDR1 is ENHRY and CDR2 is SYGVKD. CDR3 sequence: CAISAVRMEPQHF. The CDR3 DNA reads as TGTGCCATCAGTGCCGTTAGGATGGAGCCCCAGCATTTT.

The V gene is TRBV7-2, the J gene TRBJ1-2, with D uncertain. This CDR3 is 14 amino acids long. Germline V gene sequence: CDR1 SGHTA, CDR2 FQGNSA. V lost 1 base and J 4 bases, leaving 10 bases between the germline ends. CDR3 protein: CASSLEPGIYGYTF. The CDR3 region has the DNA TGTGCCAGCAGCTTAGAGCCAGGCATCTATGGCTACACCTTC.

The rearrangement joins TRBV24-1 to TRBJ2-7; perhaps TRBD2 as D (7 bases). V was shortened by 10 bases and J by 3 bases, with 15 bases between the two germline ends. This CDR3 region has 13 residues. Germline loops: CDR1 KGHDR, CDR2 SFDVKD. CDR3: CATRAGALYEQYF. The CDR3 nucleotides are TGTGCCACACGGGCGGGGGCCCTCTACGAGCAGTACTTC.

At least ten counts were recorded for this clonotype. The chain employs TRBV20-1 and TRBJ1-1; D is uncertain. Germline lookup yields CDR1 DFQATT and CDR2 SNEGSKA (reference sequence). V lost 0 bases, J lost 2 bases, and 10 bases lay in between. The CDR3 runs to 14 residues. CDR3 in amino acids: CSARDREINTEAFF. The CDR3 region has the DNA TGCAGTGCTAGAGATCGAGAGATCAACACTGAAGCTTTCTTT.

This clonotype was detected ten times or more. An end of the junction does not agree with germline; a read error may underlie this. For the CDR3, the DNA is TGTGCCTGCAGTGCTATACCGACAGGGACCTACGAGCAGTACTTC. Its protein is CACSAIPTGTYEQYF. The V gene is TRBV25-1, the J gene TRBJ2-7, with 7 bases fitting TRBD1. Per the germline V gene, CDR1 is MGHDK and CDR2 is SYGVNS. This CDR3 is built from 15 residues.

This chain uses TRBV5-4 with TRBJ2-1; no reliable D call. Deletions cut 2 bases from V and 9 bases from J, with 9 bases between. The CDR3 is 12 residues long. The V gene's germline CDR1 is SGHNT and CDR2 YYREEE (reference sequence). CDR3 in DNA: TGTGCCAGCAGCTTTATAACGGTTGAGCAGTTCTTC. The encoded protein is CASSFITVEQFF.

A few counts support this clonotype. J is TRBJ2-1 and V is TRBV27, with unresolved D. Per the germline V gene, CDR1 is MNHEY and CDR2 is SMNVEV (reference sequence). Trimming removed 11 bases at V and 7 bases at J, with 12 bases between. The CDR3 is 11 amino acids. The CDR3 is CASALGNEQFF. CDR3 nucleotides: TGTGCCTCTGCGCTGGGTAATGAGCAGTTCTTC.

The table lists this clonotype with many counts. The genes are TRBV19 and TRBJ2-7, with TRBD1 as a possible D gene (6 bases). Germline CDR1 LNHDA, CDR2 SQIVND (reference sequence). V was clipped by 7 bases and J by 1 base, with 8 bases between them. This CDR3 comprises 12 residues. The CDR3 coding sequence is TGTGCCAGTACCACAGGGTCCTACGAGCAGTACTTC. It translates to CASTTGSYEQYF.

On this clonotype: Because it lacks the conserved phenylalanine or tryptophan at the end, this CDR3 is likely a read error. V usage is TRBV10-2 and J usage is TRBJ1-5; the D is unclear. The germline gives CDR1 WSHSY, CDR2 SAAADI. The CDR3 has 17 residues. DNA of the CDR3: TGCGCCGGCAGTCGATCGGTCCCGAAATTGGGCAATCAGCCCCAGCATTCT. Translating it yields CAGSRSVPKLGNQPQHS.